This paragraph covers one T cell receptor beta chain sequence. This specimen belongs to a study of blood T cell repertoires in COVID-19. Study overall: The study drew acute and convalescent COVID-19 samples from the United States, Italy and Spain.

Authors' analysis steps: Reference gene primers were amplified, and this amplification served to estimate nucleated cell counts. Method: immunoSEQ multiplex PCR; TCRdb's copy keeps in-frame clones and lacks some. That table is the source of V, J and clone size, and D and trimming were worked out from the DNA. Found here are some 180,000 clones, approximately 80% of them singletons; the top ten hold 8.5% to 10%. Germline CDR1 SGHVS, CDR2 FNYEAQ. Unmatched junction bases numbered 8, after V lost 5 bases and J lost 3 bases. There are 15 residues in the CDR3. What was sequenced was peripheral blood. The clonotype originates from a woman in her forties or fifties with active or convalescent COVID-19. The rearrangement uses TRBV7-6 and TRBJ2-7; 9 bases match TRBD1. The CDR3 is CASSLRTGVDYEQYF. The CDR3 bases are TGTGCCAGCAGCCTTCGGACAGGGGTAGACTACGAGCAGTACTTC. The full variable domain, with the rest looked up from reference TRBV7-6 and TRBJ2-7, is GAGVSQSPRYKVTKRGQDVALRCDPISGHVSLYWYRQALGQGPEFLTYFNYEAQQDKSGLPNDRFSAERPEGSISTLTIQRTEQRDSAMYRCASSLRTGVDYEQYFGPGTRLTVT.